Listed below are T cell receptor beta chains from one sample, sequenced in a study of blood T cells in healthy people across ages. TCRdb re-called the 5' RACE reads with MiXCR, one entry per CDR3 protein. The sample has hundreds of thousands of distinct CDR3 sequences, approximately 59% seen once. The sample comprised blood. These receptors were collected from a man aged 25-45 years in good health. The CDR3 runs from the conserved cysteine through the conserved F or W. The D gene is left open where the match is weak. Size tells how often a clone was seen (once, few, many) or the class of an expanded clone, and some rows leave it out.

J,D,size,V,CDR3,DNA
TRBJ2-3,.,.,TRBV12-3/TRBV12-4,CASSFRLGSDTQYF,TGTGCCAGCAGTTTTAGATTGGGAAGTGATACGCAGTATTTT
TRBJ2-5,TRBD2,once,TRBV7-9,CASSFTSGETQYF,TGTGCCAGCAGCTTTACTAGCGGGGAGACCCAGTACTTC
TRBJ1-2,TRBD1,.,TRBV6-6,CASSYSPGQGGGYTF,TGTGCCAGCAGTTACAGTCCGGGACAGGGCGGTGGCTACACCTTC
TRBJ2-7,TRBD1,once,TRBV3-1,CASSPDRANFYEQYF,TGTGCCAGCAGCCCGGACAGGGCAAACTTCTACGAGCAGTACTTC
TRBJ2-7,.,.,TRBV2,CASSDKDGSSSYEQYF,TGTGCCAGCAGTGACAAGGACGGCAGCAGCTCCTACGAGCAGTACTTC
TRBJ1-1,TRBD1,.,TRBV29-1,CSVTGGAATEAFF,TGCAGCGTTACAGGGGGCGCGGCGACTGAAGCTTTCTTT
TRBJ1-5,.,few,TRBV20-1,CSARKAVTGFQPQHF,TGCAGTGCTAGAAAAGCCGTTACAGGGTTTCAGCCCCAGCATTTT
TRBJ1-1,.,.,TRBV7-3,CASSLTGGENTEAFF,TGTGCCAGCAGCTTAACAGGGGGGGAGAACACTGAAGCTTTCTTT
TRBJ2-7,TRBD1,.,TRBV27,CASKPSRDRVHEQYF,TGTGCCAGCAAACCCTCCCGGGACAGGGTCCACGAGCAGTACTTC
TRBJ2-7,.,.,TRBV27,CASSWGVGSYNEQYF,TGTGCCAGCAGTTGGGGGGTTGGCTCCTACAATGAGCAGTACTTC
TRBJ2-3,TRBD1,few,TRBV25-1,CASSGFDRGTQYF,TGTGCCAGCAGTGGGTTCGACAGGGGGACGCAGTATTTT
TRBJ2-6,.,few,TRBV6-2/TRBV6-3,CASGKTGANVLTF,TGTGCCAGCGGTAAAACTGGGGCCAACGTCCTGACTTTC
TRBJ1-6,TRBD1,.,TRBV6-2/TRBV6-3,CASSSVLQGARNSPLHF,TGTGCCAGCAGTTCCGTTCTACAGGGGGCTCGCAATTCACCCCTCCACTTT
TRBJ1-1,TRBD1,.,TRBV5-1,CASSLAAGGLNTEAFF,TGCGCCAGCAGCTTGGCGGCAGGGGGACTGAACACTGAAGCTTTCTTT
TRBJ2-1,TRBD1,.,TRBV11-2,CASSDPGQGGDEQFF,TGTGCCAGCAGCGATCCGGGACAGGGGGGCGATGAGCAGTTCTTC
TRBJ2-5,TRBD1,.,TRBV7-2,CASSIRDSRETQYF,TGTGCCAGCAGCATCCGGGACAGTAGAGAGACCCAGTACTTC
TRBJ2-1,.,few,TRBV4-2,CASSPVRGGSGRDEQFF,TGTGCCAGCAGCCCCGTCCGGGGCGGGTCCGGAAGGGATGAGCAGTTCTTC
TRBJ2-7,.,few,TRBV12-3/TRBV12-4,CASSHFSDPRSYEQYF,TGTGCCAGCAGCCATTTTTCGGACCCTCGCTCCTACGAGCAGTACTTC
TRBJ1-6,.,.,TRBV6-1,CASSEDVGTNSPLHF,TGTGCCAGCAGTGAAGATGTGGGGACGAATTCACCCCTCCACTTT
TRBJ1-1,.,few,TRBV7-6,CASSLDQNTEAFF,TGTGCCAGCAGCTTAGACCAGAACACTGAAGCTTTCTTT
TRBJ2-3,.,.,TRBV7-3,CASSLMGASPDTQYF,TGTGCCAGCAGCTTAATGGGGGCCTCCCCAGATACGCAGTATTTT
TRBJ2-7,TRBD1,.,TRBV27,CASSLPGGTVSYEQYF,TGTGCCAGCAGTTTACCAGGGGGCACGGTCTCCTACGAGCAGTACTTC
TRBJ2-3,.,.,TRBV3-1,CASSQDRGYHSPEQYF,TGTGCCAGCAGCCAAGATCGCGGTTATCACTCCCCAGAGCAGTATTTT
TRBJ1-4,.,.,TRBV4-3,CASSQDLQGEKLFF,TGCGCCAGCAGCCAAGATCTTCAGGGGGAAAAACTGTTTTTT